Below, 23 T cell receptor beta chains from the same sample are listed, as sequenced in a study of Ad26.COV2.S vaccination and SARS-CoV-2 variants. Data came from immunoSEQ multiplex PCR; TCRdb stores just in-frame clones and leaves some out. Among some 500,000 clones listed, approximately 89% were seen once. The treatment denotes: about 20 received Ad26.COV2.S at low or high dose, single or two shots; five or six received placebo; per-sample allocation not given. The samples date from day 63 after the first vaccine or placebo injection. This specimen was peripheral blood, taken in a trial of Ad26.COV2.S vaccine versus placebo. The receptors originated from a person between 18 and 65 years old who received the Ad26.COV2.S COVID-19 vaccine or a placebo.

The chain employs TRBV5-1 and TRBJ1-2, with TRBD1 matching 12 bases. The V and J ends lost 3 bases and 4 bases, in that order; junction bases with no gene match: 7. CDR1 is SGHRS and CDR2 is YFSETQ in the germline V gene. CDR3 length: 16 residues. CDR3 protein: CASSSTGTGGAYGYTF. In DNA, the CDR3 is TGCGCCAGCAGCTCGACCGGGACAGGGGGCGCCTATGGCTACACCTTC.

The chain links TRBV4-3 to TRBJ1-5; TRBD1 might be the D (5 bases). This CDR3 contains 13 residues. V was clipped by 3 bases and J by 8 bases, with 11 bases between them. The germline CDR1 and CDR2 sequences are LGHNA and YSLEER. CDR3 nucleotides: TGCGCCAGCAGCCAGGACCCCAGGGAGCCCCAGCATTTT. Protein product: CASSQDPREPQHF.

This sequence joins TRBV4-2 and TRBJ1-1; D might be TRBD1 (5 bases). Germline V gene data show CDR1 as LGHNA and CDR2 as YNFKEQ. This CDR3 has 16 amino acids. The ends were cut back, 0 bases at V and 0 bases at J, with 11 bases in the middle. CDR3 sequence: CASSQDGGDLNTEAFF. CDR3 coding DNA: TGTGCCAGCAGCCAAGATGGGGGGGACCTGAACACTGAAGCTTTCTTT.

The CDR3 region has the DNA TGCAGTGCTATATACAGGGATGGCTACACCTTC. Protein: CSAIYRDGYTF. The chain joins TRBV20-1 to TRBJ1-2; D might be TRBD1 (6 bases). The CDR3 is 11 residues long. Per the germline V gene, CDR1 is DFQATT and CDR2 is SNEGSKA (reference sequence). The V end was cut by 4 bases, the J end by 6 bases, with 9 bases between.

This clone was picked up one time. V gene TRBV27 combines with J gene TRBJ1-1; D is perhaps TRBD1 (6 bases). The CDR3 extends over 14 amino acids. V lost 3 bases and J lost 5, with 13 bases in between. Germline-derived CDR1 and CDR2 are MNHEY and SMNVEV (reference sequence). The DNA of the CDR3 is TGTGCCAGCAGTTTGGGGGGCGCAGGAACTGAAGCTTTCTTT. This codes for CASSLGGAGTEAFF.

This chain uses TRBV7-3 with TRBJ2-1, with 10 bases fitting TRBD2. The germline CDR1 and CDR2 sequences are SGHTA and FQGTGA. Unmatched junction bases numbered 2, after V lost 1 base and J lost 2 bases. This CDR3 has 16 amino acids. The CDR3 DNA sequence: TGTGCCAGCAGCTTAATAGCGGGGGGCACCTACAATGAGCAGTTCTTC. Protein sequence: CASSLIAGGTYNEQFF.

The J gene is TRBJ1-1, the V gene TRBV2; the D gene is possibly TRBD1 (5 bases). CDR3 size: 14 residues. Germline V gene data show CDR1 as SNHLY and CDR2 as FYNNEI. V lost 9 bases and J 4 bases, leaving 18 bases between the germline ends. CDR3 loop: CASQVQRGPTEAFF. In nucleotides, the CDR3 is TGTGCCAGTCAAGTCCAAAGGGGCCCCACTGAAGCTTTCTTT. Full variable domain (missing parts from reference TRBV2 and TRBJ1-1): EPEVTQTPSHQVTQMGQEVILRCVPISNHLYFYWYRQILGQKVEFLVSFYNNEISEKSEIFDDQFSVERPDGSNFTLKIRSTKLEDSAMYFCASQVQRGPTEAFFGQGTRLTVV.

The chain combines TRBV7-2 with TRBJ2-1; D ambiguous. V lost 1 base and J lost 0, with 7 bases in between. Germline V gives CDR1 SGHTA, CDR2 FQGNSA. This CDR3 is built from 15 residues. The CDR3 loop reads CASSLDFSSYNEQFF. DNA for the CDR3: TGTGCCAGCAGCTTAGACTTCAGCTCCTACAATGAGCAGTTCTTC.

The V call is TRBV7-9, the J call TRBJ1-4, with D hard to call. V was pared by 2 bases and J by 8 bases, with 9 bases between. The CDR3 sequence is 13 residues long. The germline V gene encodes CDR1 SEHNR and CDR2 FQNEAQ (reference sequence). CDR3 in amino acids: CASSLTSGEKLFF. The CDR3 bases are TGTGCCAGCAGCTTAACGAGTGGCGAAAAACTGTTTTTT.

This sequence joins TRBV7-3 and TRBJ2-3; 10 bases are a match to TRBD2. Looked up from germline, CDR1 is SGHTA and CDR2 is FQGTGA. The junction had 7 bases not matched to a gene; V was cut back by 5 bases and J by 2 bases. The CDR3 consists of 16 residues. The CDR3 DNA reads as TGTGCCAGCAGCCCCGGGACTAGCGAACTCACAGATACGCAGTATTTT. Encoded protein: CASSPGTSELTDTQYF. The entire variable domain, with the rest obtained from reference TRBV7-3 and TRBJ2-3, is as follows: GAGVSQTPSNKVTEKGKYVELRCDPISGHTALYWYRQSLGQGPEFLIYFQGTGAADDSGLPNDRFFAVRPEGSVSTLKIQRTERGDSAVYLCASSPGTSELTDTQYFGPGTRLTVL.

The rearrangement links TRBV5-1 to TRBJ1-3; the match to TRBD1 covers 10 bases. The length of the CDR3 is 19 residues. The germline gives CDR1 SGHRS, CDR2 YFSETQ. The trim removed 4 bases at V and 4 bases at J, leaving 17 bases unmatched. The CDR3 DNA reads TGCGCCAGCAGCCTTTGGCCCCTAGGACAGGGGGTTGACGGAAACACCATATATTTT. This gives the protein CASSLWPLGQGVDGNTIYF.

The chain carries TRBV5-5 and TRBJ1-1; D is undetermined. CDR3 length: 13 amino acids. V was trimmed by 0 bases and J by 9 bases, leaving 12 bases between them. From germline, CDR1 is SGHKS and CDR2 YYEKEE (reference sequence). The CDR3 protein is CASSLGSDLKAFF. The CDR3 DNA reads as TGTGCCAGCAGCTTGGGGAGTGATCTGAAAGCTTTCTTT.

The genes are TRBV21-1 and TRBJ2-2; whether TRBD2, the table's D call, matches the DNA was not checked. TRBV21-1 is a documented pseudogene. The CDR3 spans 20 residues. CDR3 region: CASSKEASGGAPTNTGELFF. CDR3 bases: TGTGCCAGCAGCAAAGAAGCTAGCGGGGGGGCCCCCACCAACACCGGGGAGCTGTTTTTT.

This clone was detected a few times. The chain couples TRBV2 to TRBJ1-5; 8 bases match TRBD1. Trimming at V came to 7 bases and at J to 2 bases, leaving 7 bases not matched to a gene. The CDR3 runs 15 residues. Germline values: CDR1 SNHLY, CDR2 FYNNEI. CDR3 nucleotides: TGTGCCAGCACTCCAGGGGGCGCCGGCAATCAGCCCCAGCATTTT. This gives the protein CASTPGGAGNQPQHF. Looking up the rest from reference TRBV2 and TRBJ1-5 gives the full variable domain: EPEVTQTPSHQVTQMGQEVILRCVPISNHLYFYWYRQILGQKVEFLVSFYNNEISEKSEIFDDQFSVERPDGSNFTLKIRSTKLEDSAMYFCASTPGGAGNQPQHFGDGTRLSIL.

To note about this clone: A read error may produce the germline difference seen at one junction end. The chain recombines TRBV6-1 with TRBJ1-6, with D maybe TRBD1 (5 bases). The germline gives CDR1 MNHNS, CDR2 SASEGT. The CDR3 has 14 residues. DNA for the CDR3: TGTGCCAGCAGCGAAGGGGACTCCCATTCACCCCTCCACTTT. Its protein is CASSEGDSHSPLHF.

J is TRBJ2-7 and V is TRBV5-1; TRBD1 agrees at 11 bases. The CDR3 is 14 residues long. The V gene's germline CDR1 is SGHRS and CDR2 YFSETQ. V was clipped by 4 bases and J by 6 bases; unmatched bases: 6. The DNA for the CDR3 is TGCGCCAGCAGCCGGGGACAGGGGGAGGGCGAGCAGTACTTC. This gives the protein CASSRGQGEGEQYF.

The CDR3 coding sequence is TGCGCCAGCAGTGATCAGAGTGAGCAGTTCTTC. The encoded protein is CASSDQSEQFF. This sequence joins TRBV10-2 and TRBJ2-1; no clear D gene. Trimming shortened V by 3 bases and J by 9 bases, and 6 bases separated the two germline ends. Looked up from germline, CDR1 is WSHSY and CDR2 is SAAADI. The CDR3 runs 11 residues.

The chain is built from TRBV6-5 and TRBJ1-5; 7 positions match TRBD1. V trimming: 6 bases; J trimming: 4 bases; junction bases outside the gene matches: 9. CDR1 and CDR2 from the germline V gene are MNHEY and SVGAGI. The CDR3 totals 15 residues. The CDR3 bases are TGTGCCAGCAGCCGTCGACAGGGTGGGAATCAGCCCCAGCATTTT. It yields the protein CASSRRQGGNQPQHF.

V and J are TRBV5-1 and TRBJ1-4; 9 bases line up with TRBD1. Germline CDR1 and CDR2: SGHRS and YFSETQ. Trimming cost V 4 bases and J 0 bases; bases outside gene matches: 13. This CDR3 is built from 19 residues. CDR3 loop: CASSRGQGSVFATNEKLFF. CDR3 DNA: TGCGCCAGCAGCCGTGGACAGGGGTCGGTATTTGCAACTAATGAAAAACTGTTTTTT.

The genes are TRBV9 and TRBJ1-1; 9 nucleotides align to TRBD1. From germline, CDR1 is SGDLS and CDR2 YYNGEE. Trimming removed 3 bases from V and 3 bases from J; junction bases left unmatched: 12. The CDR3 consists of 17 residues. The CDR3 region is CASSADITGGADTEAFF. The CDR3, as DNA: TGTGCCAGCAGCGCTGACATTACAGGGGGCGCCGACACTGAAGCTTTCTTT. Filled out from reference TRBV9 and TRBJ1-1, the complete variable domain reads DSGVTQTPKHLITATGQRVTLRCSPRSGDLSVYWYQQSLDQGLQFLIQYYNGEERAKGNILERFSAQQFPDLHSELNLSSLELGDSALYFCASSADITGGADTEAFFGQGTRLTVV.

The rearrangement links TRBV7-2 to TRBJ2-5; tentatively, D is TRBD2 (5 bases). The CDR3 consists of 13 residues. CDR1 is SGHTA, CDR2 FQGNSA, per germline. Trimming removed 3 bases from V and 9 bases from J, with 14 bases in between. CDR3 sequence (DNA): TGTGCCAGCAGCTTCCCGCCCCACGGGGCCCAGTACTTC. Its translation is CASSFPPHGAQYF.

V usage is TRBV20-1 and J usage is TRBJ2-1, with D tentatively TRBD1 or TRBD2 (5 bases each). Per germline, CDR1 DFQATT and CDR2 SNEGSKA (reference sequence). This CDR3 contains 11 residues. Trimming removed 3 bases from V and 12 bases from J, with 12 bases in between. In DNA form, the CDR3 reads TGCAGTGCTAGGCCCCCGGGGACGCAGTTCTTC. Residues: CSARPPGTQFF.

This clone was counted only a few times. The gene calls are TRBV7-9 and TRBJ1-3, with D hard to call. Germline CDR1 SEHNR, CDR2 FQNEAQ (reference sequence). The V end was cut by 4 bases, the J end by 5 bases, with 21 bases between. The length of the CDR3 is 17 residues. As DNA, the CDR3 is TGTGCCAGCAGCTCCAGTCAACGGTGGATTGACAGAAACACCATATATTTT. Translation gives CASSSSQRWIDRNTIYF.